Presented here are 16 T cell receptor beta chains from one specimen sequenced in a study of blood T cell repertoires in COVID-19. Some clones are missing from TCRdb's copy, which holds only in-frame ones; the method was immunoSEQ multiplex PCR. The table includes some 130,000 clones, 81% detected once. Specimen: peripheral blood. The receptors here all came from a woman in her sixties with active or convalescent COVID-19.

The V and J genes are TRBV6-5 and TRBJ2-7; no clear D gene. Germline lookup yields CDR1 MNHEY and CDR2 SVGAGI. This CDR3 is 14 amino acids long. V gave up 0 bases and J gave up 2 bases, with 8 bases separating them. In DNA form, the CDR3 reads TGTGCCAGCAGTTACTCTGTGAACACCTACGAGCAGTACTTC. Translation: CASSYSVNTYEQYF.

DNA for the CDR3: TGTGCCAGCATCCCACAGGGACCGTGGGAGACCCAGTACTTC. Translating gives CASIPQGPWETQYF. This chain uses TRBV7-2 with TRBJ2-5, with D possibly being TRBD1 (6 bases). Germline CDR1 reads SGHTA; CDR2 reads FQGNSA. This CDR3 is built from 14 residues. Trimming left V 7 bases short and J 5 bases short, with 17 bases between.

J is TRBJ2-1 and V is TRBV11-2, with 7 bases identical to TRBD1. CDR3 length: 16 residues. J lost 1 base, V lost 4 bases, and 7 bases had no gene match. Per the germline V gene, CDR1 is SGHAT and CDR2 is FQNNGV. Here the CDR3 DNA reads TGTGCCAGCAGCTCCTCCAGGACAGGATCCTACAATGAGCAGTTCTTC. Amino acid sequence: CASSSSRTGSYNEQFF.

The CDR3 protein is CASSLYDQGSGKLFF. The CDR3 DNA sequence: TGTGCCAGCAGCTTGTACGACCAGGGGAGTGGAAAACTGTTTTTT. This chain uses TRBV5-6 with TRBJ1-4; weak D call: TRBD1 (6 bases). This CDR3 spans 15 amino acids. CDR1 SGHDT and CDR2 YYEEEE come from the germline V gene. Between the trimmed V and J ends, which lost 1 base and 10 bases, there was a span of 17 bases.

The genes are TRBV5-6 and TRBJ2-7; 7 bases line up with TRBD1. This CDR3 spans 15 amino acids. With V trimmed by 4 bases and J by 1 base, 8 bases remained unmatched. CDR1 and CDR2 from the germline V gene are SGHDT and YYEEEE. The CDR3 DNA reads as TGTGCCAGCAGCGGTGACAGGGTTGTGTCCTACGAGCAGTACGTC. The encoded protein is CASSGDRVVSYEQYV.

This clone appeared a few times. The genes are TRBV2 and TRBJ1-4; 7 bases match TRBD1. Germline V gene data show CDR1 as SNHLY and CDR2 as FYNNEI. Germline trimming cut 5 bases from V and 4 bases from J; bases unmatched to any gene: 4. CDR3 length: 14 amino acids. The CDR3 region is CASSPGQRNEKLFF. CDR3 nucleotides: TGTGCCAGCAGTCCGGGACAGCGTAATGAAAAACTGTTTTTT.

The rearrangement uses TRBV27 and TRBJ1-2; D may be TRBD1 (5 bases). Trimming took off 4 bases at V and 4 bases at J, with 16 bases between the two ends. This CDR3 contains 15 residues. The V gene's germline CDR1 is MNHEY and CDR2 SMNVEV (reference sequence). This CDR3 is CASSSRPDSLYGYTF. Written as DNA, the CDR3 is TGTGCCAGCAGTTCCCGGCCCGACAGTCTCTATGGCTACACCTTC.

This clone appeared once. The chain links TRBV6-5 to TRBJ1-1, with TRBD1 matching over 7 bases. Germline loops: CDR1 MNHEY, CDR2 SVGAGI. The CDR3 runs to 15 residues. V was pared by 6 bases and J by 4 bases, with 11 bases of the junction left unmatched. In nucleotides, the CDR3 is TGTGCCAGCAGCCCACAAGGACAGGCTGGCACTGAAGCTTTCTTT. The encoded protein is CASSPQGQAGTEAFF.

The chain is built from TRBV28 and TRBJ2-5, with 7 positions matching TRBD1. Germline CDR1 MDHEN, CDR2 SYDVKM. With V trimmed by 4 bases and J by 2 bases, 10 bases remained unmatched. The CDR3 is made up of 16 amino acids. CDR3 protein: CASSYSTGQGQETQYF. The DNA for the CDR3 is TGTGCCAGCAGTTATTCGACAGGGCAGGGGCAAGAGACCCAGTACTTC.

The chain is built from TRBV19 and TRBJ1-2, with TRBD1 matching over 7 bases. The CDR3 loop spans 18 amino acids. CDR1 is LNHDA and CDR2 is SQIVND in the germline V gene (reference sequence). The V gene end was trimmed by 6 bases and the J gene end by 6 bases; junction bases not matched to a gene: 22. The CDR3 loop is CASSAMGTTAYRGHGYTF. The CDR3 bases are TGTGCCAGTAGCGCCATGGGGACCACAGCGTACAGGGGCCATGGCTACACCTTC.

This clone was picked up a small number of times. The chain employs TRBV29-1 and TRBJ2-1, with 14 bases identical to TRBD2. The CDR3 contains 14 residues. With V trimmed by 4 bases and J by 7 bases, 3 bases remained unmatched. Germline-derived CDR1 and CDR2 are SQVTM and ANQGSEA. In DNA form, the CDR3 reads TGCAGCGTTGCGGGACTAGCGGGAGTGAATGAGCAGTTCTTC. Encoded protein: CSVAGLAGVNEQFF.

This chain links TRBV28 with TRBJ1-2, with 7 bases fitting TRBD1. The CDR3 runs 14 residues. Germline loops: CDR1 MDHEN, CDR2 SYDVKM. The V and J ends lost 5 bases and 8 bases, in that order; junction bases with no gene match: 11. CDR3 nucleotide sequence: TGTGCCAGCAGTCCCCCCGACAGGGCGGGGGGCTACACCTTC. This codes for CASSPPDRAGGYTF.

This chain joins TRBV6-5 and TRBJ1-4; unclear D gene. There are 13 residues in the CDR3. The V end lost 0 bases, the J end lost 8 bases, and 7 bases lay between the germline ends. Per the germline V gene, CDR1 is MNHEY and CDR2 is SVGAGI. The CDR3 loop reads CASSYSRWEKLFF. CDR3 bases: TGTGCCAGCAGTTACTCGAGGTGGGAAAAACTGTTTTTT.

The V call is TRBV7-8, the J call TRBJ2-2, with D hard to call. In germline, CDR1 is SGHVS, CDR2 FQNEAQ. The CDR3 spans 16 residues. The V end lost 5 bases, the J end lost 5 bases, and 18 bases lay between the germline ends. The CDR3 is CASSPGTTVTTGELFF. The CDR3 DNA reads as TGTGCCAGCAGCCCTGGAACTACGGTGACGACCGGGGAGCTGTTTTTT.

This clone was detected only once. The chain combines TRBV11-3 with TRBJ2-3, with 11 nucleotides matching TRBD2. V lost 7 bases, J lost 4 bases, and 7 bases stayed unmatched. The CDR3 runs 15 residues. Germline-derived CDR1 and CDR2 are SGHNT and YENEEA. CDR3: CASTILAGVPDTQYF. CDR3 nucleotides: TGTGCCAGCACCATACTAGCGGGGGTACCAGATACGCAGTATTTT.

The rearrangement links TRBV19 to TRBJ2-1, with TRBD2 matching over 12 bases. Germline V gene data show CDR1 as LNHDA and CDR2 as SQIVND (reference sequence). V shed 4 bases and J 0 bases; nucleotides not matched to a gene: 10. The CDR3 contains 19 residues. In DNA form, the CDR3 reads TGTGCCAGTAGTACGAGACTAGCGGGGGCGATTAGCTCCTACAATGAGCAGTTCTTC. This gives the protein CASSTRLAGAISSYNEQFF.